These T cell receptor beta chains were read from a single sample in a study of blood T cell repertoires in COVID-19. Clones were sequenced by immunoSEQ multiplex PCR, and TCRdb holds only the in-frame ones, with some missing. The top ten hold 2.4% of the sample, which has 150,000 to 190,000 clones, around 85% seen once. The specimen sequenced was peripheral blood. The receptors here all came from a woman in her 70s with acute or convalescent COVID-19. The CDR3 runs from the conserved cysteine through the conserved F or W. The D gene is left open where the match is weak. Clone size is not always given. Where it is, it says once, few, many or a class for expanded clones.

size	D	V	J	CDR3	DNA
-	-	TRBV5-1	TRBJ2-3	CATSRQGGDTQYF	TGCGCCACCTCAAGACAGGGAGGCGATACGCAGTATTTT
-	TRBD2	TRBV5-1	TRBJ2-2	CASTGLAGAPNTGELFF	TGCGCCAGCACGGGACTAGCGGGGGCACCGAACACCGGGGAGCTGTTTTTT
-	TRBD2	TRBV7-9	TRBJ2-3	CASSLSGTILTDTQYF	TGTGCCAGCAGCCTTAGCGGGACTATTCTCACAGATACGCAGTATTTT
few	TRBD1	TRBV2	TRBJ1-3	CASSAYLSKDRAGNTIYF	TGTGCCAGCAGTGCATACCTTTCGAAGGACAGGGCTGGAAACACCATATATTTT
once	TRBD2	TRBV3-1/TRBV3-2	TRBJ2-5	CASSQDRLAGETQYF	TGTGCCAGCAGCCAAGACCGGCTAGCGGGGGAGACCCAGTACTTC
-	TRBD2	TRBV28	TRBJ2-1	CASTPSGGSREQFF	TGTGCCAGCACTCCTAGCGGGGGGAGTAGGGAGCAGTTCTTC
-	-	TRBV28	TRBJ2-7	CASSLSEGAYEQYF	TGTGCCAGCAGTTTAAGCGAAGGGGCCTACGAGCAGTACTTC
-	TRBD1	TRBV7-2	TRBJ1-5	CASSWDRGQPQHF	TGTGCCAGCAGCTGGGACAGGGGTCAGCCCCAGCATTTT
-	-	TRBV7-8	TRBJ1-6	CASSLERYSSYNSPLHF	TGTGCCAGCAGCTTAGAAAGATATAGCTCCTATAATTCACCCCTCCACTTT
once	-	TRBV19	TRBJ1-2	CASSREGDYGYTF	TGTGCCAGTAGTCGGGAGGGAGACTATGGCTACACCTTC
-	-	TRBV14	TRBJ1-1	CASSQTGPNTEAFF	TGTGCCAGCAGCCAAACAGGTCCGAACACTGAAGCTTTCTTT
once	-	TRBV6-5	TRBJ2-7	CASSYRGSYEQYF	TGTGCCAGCAGTTACAGGGGCTCCTACGAGCAGTACTTC
once	TRBD1	TRBV23-1	TRBJ2-3	CASSQPRQGDADTQYF	TGCGCCAGCAGTCAACCCCGCCAGGGGGACGCAGATACGCAGTATTTT
-	-	TRBV5-1	TRBJ1-1	CASSLEQQGTEAFF	TGCGCCAGCAGCTTGGAACAACAGGGTACTGAAGCTTTCTTT
-	TRBD1	TRBV27	TRBJ1-6	CASGQTGGYNSPLHF	TGTGCCAGCGGTCAAACAGGGGGCTATAATTCACCCCTCCACTTT
-	TRBD1	TRBV7-6	TRBJ1-2	CASSLGDSYGYTF	TGTGCCAGCAGCTTAGGGGACAGCTATGGCTACACCTTC
-	TRBD1	TRBV2	TRBJ1-3	CASRVTAGQVGNTIYF	TGTGCCAGCAGAGTTACCGCCGGACAGGTTGGGAACACCATATATTTT
-	-	TRBV5-6	TRBJ1-2	CASSSASFGGLGGYTF	TGTGCCAGCAGCTCCGCCTCCTTCGGGGGACTCGGTGGCTACACCTTC
-	-	TRBV30	TRBJ2-7	CACRGLGEQYF	TGTGCCTGCCGCGGATTAGGCGAGCAGTACTTC
-	TRBD2	TRBV5-1	TRBJ2-4	CASSKTEAGGNIQYF	TGCGCCAGCAGCAAGACTGAAGCGGGGGGAAACATTCAGTACTTC
-	TRBD1	TRBV5-8	TRBJ1-5	CASSPSTGADYSNQPQHF	TGTGCCAGCAGCCCATCGACAGGGGCCGATTATAGCAATCAGCCCCAGCATTTT
-	TRBD1	TRBV27	TRBJ1-5	CASSLTGDNQPQHF	TGTGCCAGCAGTTTAACAGGGGACAATCAGCCCCAGCATTTT
-	-	TRBV18	TRBJ2-2	CASSPIGEANTGELFF	TGTGCCAGCTCACCAATTGGGGAGGCGAACACCGGGGAGCTGTTTTTT
-	-	TRBV5-1	TRBJ2-1	CASSPRDKSYNEQFF	TGCGCCAGCAGCCCCAGGGACAAGTCCTACAATGAGCAGTTCTTC
-	TRBD1	TRBV3-1/TRBV3-2	TRBJ1-3	CASSQRQGVAGNTIYF	TGTGCCAGCAGCCAAAGACAGGGGGTAGCTGGAAACACCATATATTTT
-	-	TRBV30	TRBJ1-1	CAWSLQENTEAFF	TGTGCCTGGAGTTTACAGGAGAACACTGAAGCTTTCTTT
once	-	TRBV2	TRBJ2-1	CASTPGLPPQFF	TGTGCCAGCACCCCGGGACTCCCCCCGCAGTTCTTC
-	-	TRBV18	TRBJ1-3	CASSPARTGNTIYF	TGTGCCAGCTCACCCGCTAGGACTGGAAACACCATATATTTT
few	-	TRBV7-2	TRBJ1-5	CASSFAGGNQPQHF	TGTGCCAGCAGCTTTGCAGGGGGCAATCAGCCCCAGCATTTT
-	-	TRBV9	TRBJ1-2	CASSVPGTNGYTF	TGTGCCAGCAGCGTCCCCGGGACAAATGGCTACACCTTC
-	-	TRBV3-1/TRBV3-2	TRBJ2-3	CASSRRGGTDTQYF	TGTGCCAGCAGCCGTCGGGGTGGAACAGATACGCAGTATTTT
-	TRBD2	TRBV30	TRBJ2-1	CAWRRTSGGLNEQFF	TGTGCCTGGAGGAGGACTAGCGGGGGACTGAATGAGCAGTTCTTC
once	TRBD1	TRBV19	TRBJ2-5	CASRISGTGRETQYF	TGTGCCAGTAGGATTTCCGGGACAGGGAGGGAGACCCAGTACTTC
-	TRBD1	TRBV25-1	TRBJ2-5	CASSDLGTGVETQYF	TGTGCCAGCAGTGATCTGGGGACAGGGGTGGAGACCCAGTACTTC
-	TRBD1	TRBV18	TRBJ1-2	CASSPLGAGQAVVSGYTF	TGTGCCAGCTCACCACTCGGAGCGGGACAGGCAGTAGTCTCTGGCTACACCTTC
-	-	TRBV18	TRBJ2-2	CASSLSLTGELFF	TGTGCCAGCTCACTATCACTCACCGGGGAGCTGTTTTTT
-	-	TRBV7-9	TRBJ1-2	CASSLVGGNYGYTF	TGTGCCAGCAGCTTAGTAGGGGGTAACTATGGCTACACCTTC
-	TRBD2	TRBV5-4	TRBJ2-3	CASSPGLAGQDTQYF	TGTGCCAGCAGCCCGGGACTAGCGGGGCAAGATACGCAGTATTTT
-	TRBD1	TRBV5-4	TRBJ1-2	CASSLQGTGGAGGYTF	TGTGCCAGCAGCCTTCAGGGGACAGGGGGCGCGGGTGGCTACACCTTC
-	TRBD1	TRBV29-1	TRBJ1-2	CSVPAGTAYGYTF	TGCAGCGTCCCGGCCGGGACAGCCTATGGCTACACCTTC
-	-	TRBV18	TRBJ1-1	CASSPWPGGARTEAFF	TGTGCCAGCTCACCATGGCCGGGGGGCGCCCGGACTGAAGCTTTCTTT
-	-	TRBV7-9	TRBJ1-3	CASSLAGGSGNTIYF	TGTGCCAGCAGCTTAGCCGGGGGAAGTGGAAACACCATATATTTT
-	-	TRBV12-3/TRBV12-4	TRBJ1-2	CASSLAAGVGYTF	TGTGCCAGCAGTTTAGCGGCCGGGGTTGGCTACACCTTC
-	TRBD1	TRBV3-1/TRBV3-2	TRBJ2-4	CASSHGGQNIQYF	TGTGCCAGCAGCCATGGGGGACAGAACATTCAGTACTTC
-	-	TRBV4-1	TRBJ2-3	CASSQDAGASTDTQYF	TGCGCCAGCAGCCAAGACGCGGGCGCAAGCACAGATACGCAGTATTTT
-	-	TRBV15	TRBJ1-1	CATTKGEKTEAFF	TGTGCCACCACCAAGGGAGAAAAAACTGAAGCTTTCTTT
-	TRBD2	TRBV28	TRBJ2-2	CASSSPGGQRELFF	TGTGCCAGCAGTTCCCCGGGGGGGCAAAGGGAGCTGTTTTTT
once	TRBD1	TRBV7-2	TRBJ1-6	CASREGTGVFSPLHF	TGTGCCAGCAGGGAGGGGACAGGCGTCTTTTCACCCCTCCACTTT
-	TRBD1	TRBV5-6	TRBJ1-2	CASSLTRTGGGLGYTF	TGTGCCAGCAGCTTGACGCGGACAGGGGGAGGCCTTGGCTACACCTTC
-	TRBD1	TRBV28	TRBJ1-6	CASSLPGQGGSPLHF	TGTGCCAGCAGTTTACCCGGACAGGGTGGTTCACCCCTCCACTTT
-	-	TRBV6-5	TRBJ2-5	CASSRLWGVGETQYF	TGTGCCAGCAGCCGTTTATGGGGCGTTGGGGAGACCCAGTACTTC